The 32 T cell receptor beta chains presented below share a single source sample, sequenced in a study of T cell responses to AZD1222 COVID-19 vaccine. TCRdb's copy holds only in-frame clones and misses some; the assay was immunoSEQ multiplex PCR. This table holds tens of thousands of clones, more than 80% found once. The source material was peripheral blood, sampled on day 0 of AZD1222 vaccination. The source is an adult in good health.

The rearrangement joins TRBV19 to TRBJ2-7; 9 bases match TRBD2. Unmatched junction bases numbered 9, after V lost 0 bases and J lost 6 bases. This CDR3 is built from 16 residues. Germline loops: CDR1 LNHDA, CDR2 SQIVND (reference sequence). The CDR3: CASSIDRSGRAAEQYF. CDR3 nucleotide sequence: TGTGCCAGTAGTATAGATCGTAGCGGGAGAGCCGCCGAGCAGTACTTC.

The chain carries TRBV7-3 and TRBJ2-1; 9 bases are shared with TRBD1. The germline V gene has CDR1 SGHTA and CDR2 FQGTGA. The CDR3 totals 12 residues. J gave up 10 bases and V 5 bases, and 3 bases lay outside the gene matches. For the CDR3, the DNA is TGTGCCAGCAGCCCGACAGGGGGAGAGCAGTTCTTC. It yields the protein CASSPTGGEQFF.

The chain joins TRBV19 to TRBJ2-5; 7 nucleotides align to TRBD2. Germline CDR1 LNHDA, CDR2 SQIVND (reference sequence). The CDR3 sequence is 16 residues long. V shed 7 bases and J 7 bases; nucleotides not matched to a gene: 18. DNA of the CDR3: TGTGCCAGTACTGATGCTTTCCTGCGGGCTAGCGGGACCCAGTACTTC. This sequence encodes CASTDAFLRASGTQYF.

The rearrangement uses TRBV28 and TRBJ1-6, with D maybe TRBD1 (6 bases). Trimming removed 4 bases from V and 5 bases from J, with 9 bases in between. Germline V gives CDR1 MDHEN, CDR2 SYDVKM. The CDR3 extends over 14 amino acids. The CDR3 here is CASSSDSNNSPLHF. The CDR3, as DNA: TGTGCCAGCAGTTCGGACAGCAATAATTCACCCCTCCACTTT.

V is TRBV6-2 or TRBV6-3 and J is TRBJ1-5; D is unresolved. Per germline, CDR1 MNHEY and CDR2 SVGEGT. The length of the CDR3 is 13 residues. With 2 bases removed from V and 8 bases from J, the gap between germline ends came to 10 bases. The CDR3, as DNA: TGTGCCAGCAGTTACAATCGTGCGGAGCCCCAGCATTTT. Its translation is CASSYNRAEPQHF.

The CDR3 protein is CATSAGPSSYEQYF. The CDR3 region has the DNA TGTGCCACCAGCGCGGGACCGAGCTCCTACGAGCAGTACTTC. The V call is TRBV24-1, the J call TRBJ2-7; the D gene is possibly TRBD2 (6 bases). The CDR3 has 14 residues. The germline CDR1 and CDR2 sequences are KGHDR and SFDVKD. The V gene lost 7 bases and the J gene lost 0 bases, with 12 bases spanning the gap.

The chain combines TRBV30 with TRBJ2-7, with D tentatively TRBD1 or TRBD2 (6 bases each). The CDR3 consists of 14 residues. The V gene lost 3 bases and the J gene lost 6 bases, with 18 bases spanning the gap. CDR1 is GTSNPN, CDR2 SVGIG, per germline (reference sequence). As DNA, the CDR3 is TGTGCCTGGAGGGAGCGGGTTCTAGGGGGCGAGCAGTACTTC. Encoded protein: CAWRERVLGGEQYF. The full variable domain, its missing parts supplied by reference TRBV30 and TRBJ2-7, is SQTIHQWPATLVQPVGSPLSLECTVEGTSNPNLYWYRQAAGRGLQLLFYSVGIGQISSEVPQNLSASRPQDRQFILSSKKLLLSDSGFYLCAWRERVLGGEQYFGPGTRLTVT.

This chain connects TRBV11-2 to TRBJ2-1; 7 bases align to TRBD2. Germline V gene lookup returns CDR1 SGHAT and CDR2 FQNNGV. The CDR3 runs to 16 residues. J lost 2 bases, V lost 5 bases, and 9 bases had no gene match. CDR3 region: CASSPTRLAAYNEQFF. The CDR3 bases are TGTGCCAGCAGCCCGACCAGACTAGCAGCCTACAATGAGCAGTTCTTC.

The rearrangement joins TRBV6-1 to TRBJ1-2; TRBD1 might be the D (6 bases). The CDR3 loop spans 13 amino acids. Trimming pared 2 bases from V and 8 bases from J, leaving 12 bases between. Germline V gives CDR1 MNHNS, CDR2 SASEGT. The CDR3 DNA follows: TGTGCCAGCAGTGAAACAGGGCTTTGGGGCTACACCTTC. It is translated as CASSETGLWGYTF.

The rearrangement uses TRBV11-1 and TRBJ2-1; 9 positions match TRBD2. Germline loops: CDR1 SGHAT, CDR2 FQDESV (reference sequence). The junction had 3 bases not matched to a gene; V was cut back by 2 bases and J by 7 bases. CDR3 length: 14 amino acids. DNA of the CDR3: TGTGCCAGCAGCTTAAAGCGGGAGGCTAATGAGCAGTTCTTC. It is translated as CASSLKREANEQFF. Variable domain in full (rest from reference TRBV11-1 and TRBJ2-1): EAEVAQSPRYKITEKSQAVAFWCDPISGHATLYWYRQILGQGPELLVQFQDESVVDDSQLPKDRFSAERLKGVDSTLKIQPAELGDSAMYLCASSLKREANEQFFGPGTRLTVL.

The gene calls are TRBV29-1 and TRBJ2-5; no clear D gene. Germline CDR1 SQVTM, CDR2 ANQGSEA. The CDR3 spans 10 residues. Trimming stripped 5 bases from V and 5 bases from J, with 6 bases between. CDR3 amino acids: CSVSEETQYF. The CDR3 DNA sequence: TGCAGCGTTTCGGAGGAGACCCAGTACTTC.

The V gene is TRBV2, the J gene TRBJ2-2; D tentatively fits TRBD1 or TRBD2 (5 bases each). Germline V gene data show CDR1 as SNHLY and CDR2 as FYNNEI. The CDR3 is made up of 14 amino acids. Trimming cost V 7 bases and J 5 bases, with 14 bases left between them. The CDR3 region is CASNWGGGTGELFF. For the CDR3, the DNA is TGTGCCAGCAACTGGGGTGGGGGAACCGGGGAGCTGTTTTTT.

The table lists this clone with a few counts. V usage is TRBV7-2 and J usage is TRBJ2-7, with unresolved D. CDR1 and CDR2 (germline): SGHTA, FQGNSA. This CDR3 has 17 residues. Trimming removed 0 bases from V and 2 bases from J, with 17 bases in between. DNA of the CDR3: TGTGCCAGCAGCTTAGCGCTAGGGTTTCTCCCTACCTACGAGCAGTACTTC. It specifies CASSLALGFLPTYEQYF.

The V gene is TRBV3-1 (or the pseudogene TRBV3-2), the J gene TRBJ1-1, with D uncertain. Germline CDR1 reads LGHDT; CDR2 reads YNNKEL (reference sequence). CDR3 length: 12 residues. V was shortened by 3 bases and J by 14 bases, with 16 bases between the two germline ends. CDR3 sequence (DNA): TGTGCCAGCAGCCAGCTCCAAGAAGAGCTGTTCTTT. This gives the protein CASSQLQEELFF.

This clone was seen just once. The chain employs TRBV7-2 and TRBJ1-1; no clear D gene. The CDR3 loop spans 13 amino acids. Trimming shortened V by 5 bases and J by 8 bases, and 15 bases separated the two germline ends. Germline V gives CDR1 SGHTA, CDR2 FQGNSA. The CDR3 coding sequence is TGTGCCAGCAGCCTAACGAGGGAGAAGGAAGCTTTCTTT. Translation gives CASSLTREKEAFF.

The CDR3 DNA sequence: TGTGCCAGCAGCTTAGGACAGGGCGTCAATGAGCAGTTCTTC. It yields the protein CASSLGQGVNEQFF. V and J are TRBV7-7 and TRBJ2-1, with 7 bases aligning to TRBD1. This CDR3 has 14 residues. Germline V gene sequence: CDR1 SSHAT, CDR2 FNYEAQ (reference sequence). V lost 1 base to trimming and J lost 6 bases; unmatched junction nucleotides: 3.

This chain joins TRBV2 and TRBJ2-5; 13 bases align to TRBD2. The CDR3 spans 15 residues. CDR1 and CDR2 (germline): SNHLY, FYNNEI. The V segment lost 7 bases and the J segment 5 bases; nucleotides outside the gene matches: 7. CDR3 region: CASNQLAGGPETQYF. Here the CDR3 DNA reads TGTGCCAGCAACCAACTAGCGGGGGGGCCGGAGACCCAGTACTTC.

This clone came up once. V gene TRBV5-1 combines with J gene TRBJ2-7, with TRBD2 as a possible D gene (5 bases). The CDR3 is made up of 14 amino acids. The germline gives CDR1 SGHRS, CDR2 YFSETQ. Trimming cost V 0 bases and J 3 bases, with 10 bases left between them. CDR3 nucleotide sequence: TGCGCCAGCAGCTTGGAAGGACTGTACTACGAGCAGTACTTC. As protein: CASSLEGLYYEQYF.

The V and J genes are TRBV5-6 and TRBJ1-4; possibly TRBD1 for D (5 bases). Germline V gene data show CDR1 as SGHDT and CDR2 as YYEEEE. CDR3 length: 15 amino acids. The V gene lost 0 bases and the J gene lost 2 bases, with 8 bases spanning the gap. For the CDR3, the DNA is TGTGCCAGCAGCTTGGGAGGGGCTACTAATGAAAAACTGTTTTTT. As protein: CASSLGGATNEKLFF.

The chain employs TRBV19 and TRBJ2-6, with a possible D match to TRBD1 (6 bases). V lost 5 bases and J 11 bases, leaving 13 bases between the germline ends. The CDR3 covers 13 residues. Per germline, CDR1 LNHDA and CDR2 SQIVND (reference sequence). The CDR3 sequence: CASSLGGIDVLTF. The DNA for the CDR3 is TGTGCCAGTAGTCTAGGGGGTATCGACGTCCTGACTTTC.

The V and J genes are TRBV2 and TRBJ2-1; 7 bases are shared with TRBD1. The germline V gene has CDR1 SNHLY and CDR2 FYNNEI. With 8 bases clipped from V and 8 bases from J, the junction kept 9 bases outside the gene matches. The CDR3 is made up of 13 amino acids. CDR3 residues: CASGLDRAHEQFF. The CDR3 nucleotides are TGTGCCAGCGGTCTAGACAGGGCCCATGAGCAGTTCTTC.

The chain carries TRBV27 and TRBJ1-2; perhaps TRBD1 as D (6 bases). In germline, CDR1 is MNHEY, CDR2 SMNVEV (reference sequence). CDR3 length: 16 residues. The germline V and J ends were trimmed by 6 bases and 7 bases, with 24 bases remaining between them. The CDR3 DNA reads as TGTGCCAGCAGAGAACTCACCACTACAGGGAGGAGTGGCTACACCTTC. Residues: CASRELTTTGRSGYTF.

The V gene is TRBV7-6, the J gene TRBJ2-7; 13 nucleotides match TRBD2. This CDR3 is 18 amino acids long. Germline-derived CDR1 and CDR2 are SGHVS and FNYEAQ. V lost 1 base, J lost 5 bases, and 11 bases stayed unmatched. CDR3 nucleotide sequence: TGTGCCAGCAGCTTAGGTCCGAGGGGACTAGCGGGACTCGACGAGCAGTACTTC. Protein: CASSLGPRGLAGLDEQYF. The full variable domain, its missing parts supplied by reference TRBV7-6 and TRBJ2-7, is GAGVSQSPRYKVTKRGQDVALRCDPISGHVSLYWYRQALGQGPEFLTYFNYEAQQDKSGLPNDRFSAERPEGSISTLTIQRTEQRDSAMYRCASSLGPRGLAGLDEQYFGPGTRLTVT.

The genes are TRBV5-4 and TRBJ1-1, with 7 bases matching TRBD1. The CDR3 is 13 residues long. Losses at the gene ends were 4 bases for V and 1 base for J; bases not matched to a gene: 1. Germline CDR1 reads SGHNT; CDR2 reads YYREEE (reference sequence). CDR3 protein: CASSRQGNTEAFF. The CDR3 nucleotides are TGTGCCAGCAGCCGACAGGGGAACACTGAAGCTTTCTTT.

The gene calls are TRBV4-1 and TRBJ1-1, with D perhaps TRBD1 (6 bases). V lost 1 base, J lost 5 bases, and 14 bases lay in between. Germline CDR1 and CDR2: MGHRA and YSYEKL. The CDR3 totals 15 residues. The CDR3 bases are TGCGCCAGCAGCCAAGGGCCCCAGGGGAGAACTGAAGCTTTCTTT. Protein product: CASSQGPQGRTEAFF.

This chain joins TRBV27 and TRBJ2-3, with 8 bases aligning to TRBD2. The CDR3 has 14 amino acids. J was trimmed by 4 bases and V by 3 bases; bases with no gene match: 3. Per the germline V gene, CDR1 is MNHEY and CDR2 is SMNVEV (reference sequence). CDR3: CASSFSGGADTQYF. The CDR3 coding sequence is TGTGCCAGCAGTTTTTCGGGGGGGGCAGATACGCAGTATTTT.

V usage is TRBV27 and J usage is TRBJ1-6, with D possibly being TRBD1 (5 bases). CDR3 size: 14 residues. Germline V gene data show CDR1 as MNHEY and CDR2 as SMNVEV (reference sequence). V lost 5 bases and J lost 7, with 12 bases in between. The DNA for the CDR3 is TGTGCCAGCAGTGGGGGGGGAGCCAATTCACCCCTCCACTTT. Protein sequence: CASSGGGANSPLHF.

This chain connects TRBV5-1 to TRBJ1-5; maybe TRBD1 (5 bases). CDR3 length: 15 amino acids. The germline V gene has CDR1 SGHRS and CDR2 YFSETQ. With 0 bases removed from V and 2 bases from J, the gap between germline ends came to 9 bases. The CDR3 DNA reads TGCGCCAGCAGCTTGGATGCAGGGCGCAATCAGCCCCAGCATTTT. Amino acid sequence: CASSLDAGRNQPQHF.

V and J are TRBV18 and TRBJ2-1; 16 bases agree with TRBD2. Germline CDR1 KGHSH, CDR2 LQKENI. The CDR3 is 19 amino acids. The V and J ends lost 4 bases and 5 bases, in that order; junction bases with no gene match: 11. CDR3 nucleotide sequence: TGTGCCAGCTCACACCCGGGACTAGCGGGAGGGCCAATGGACAATGAGCAGTTCTTC. Protein: CASSHPGLAGGPMDNEQFF.

The sample holds a few counts of this clone. The rearrangement uses TRBV9 and TRBJ1-2; TRBD1 is a possible D gene (5 bases). V lost 6 bases to trimming and J lost 6 bases, with 15 bases between them. This CDR3 has 13 amino acids. Germline V gene sequence: CDR1 SGDLS, CDR2 YYNGEE. The CDR3 protein is CASNQGGYDGYTF. The CDR3 DNA is TGTGCCAGCAACCAGGGAGGGTATGATGGCTACACCTTC. The variable domain in full, completed from reference TRBV9 and TRBJ1-2, reads DSGVTQTPKHLITATGQRVTLRCSPRSGDLSVYWYQQSLDQGLQFLIQYYNGEERAKGNILERFSAQQFPDLHSELNLSSLELGDSALYFCASNQGGYDGYTFGSGTRLTVV.

The chain is built from TRBV4-2 and TRBJ1-2; D remains unclear. The ends were cut back, 0 bases at V and 1 base at J, with 12 bases in the middle. Germline assignment: CDR1 LGHNA and CDR2 YNFKEQ. The CDR3 is 16 residues long. Here the CDR3 reads CASSQEFGFNNYGYTF. DNA of the CDR3: TGTGCCAGCAGCCAAGAGTTCGGCTTTAATAACTATGGCTACACCTTC.

This clone was picked up one time. V is TRBV6-6 and J is TRBJ2-7, with 12 nucleotides matching TRBD1. J gave up 6 bases and V 2 bases, and 5 bases lay outside the gene matches. The CDR3 spans 15 residues. Germline V CDR1 and CDR2: MNHNY, SVGAGI (reference sequence). The CDR3 coding sequence is TGTGCCAGCAGTTACACCGGGACAGGGGGCTCCGAGCAGTACTTC. It translates to CASSYTGTGGSEQYF.